This T cell receptor (beta chain) was identified during a study of cytomegalovirus exposure and HLA in healthy donors. Study results and caveats: HLA alleles were associated with 15,000 to 20,000 TCR beta sequences in a later analysis at 0.05 false discovery rate. Reported findings show TCR beta sequences accurately forecast HLA-A and HLA-B alleles in most subjects. With further analysis later on, most CMV-associated TCR beta chains appeared HLA-restricted.

Worth noting for this clone: Its antigen is not identified.

The PCR was carried out with 60 Vbeta primers and 13 Jbeta primers. The protocol was immunoSEQ multiplex PCR, while the TCRdb copy is restricted to in-frame clones and leaves out a portion. The table lists about 150,000 clones, about 85% of them singletons, with over 2% in the top ten. V dropped 3 bases and J dropped 7; count of bases not matched to a gene: 10. The CDR3 runs 15 residues. The germline V gene encodes CDR1 KGHSH and CDR2 LQKENI. The specimen was PBMCs. The receptor comes from a man aged 30-40 years in good health and CMV-seropositive. The V call is TRBV18, the J call TRBJ2-7, with 9 bases identical to TRBD2. In DNA form, the CDR3 reads TGTGCCAGCTCACCGACTAGCGGAGCCATGAAGGAGCAGTACGTC. Translating it yields CASSPTSGAMKEQYV.